The rows below give T cell receptor beta chains drawn from one sample of a study of blood T cell repertoires in COVID-19. Assay used: immunoSEQ multiplex PCR; TCRdb lists only in-frame clones, some missing. The table records 80,000 to 95,000 clones, 70% to 90% of them present only once. Sequencing was performed on peripheral blood. The receptor set was obtained from an elderly woman in a cohort sampled during active or convalescent COVID-19. Both conserved end residues are part of each CDR3. The order of the fields is D gene, clone size, V gene, J gene, CDR3 protein, CDR3 DNA. A D gene is named only where the DNA matches it firmly. A clone size is listed for some rows: how often the clone was seen (once, few, many), or a class if it is expanded.

D: -; size: -; V: TRBV28; J: TRBJ1-3; CDR3: CASSFVRAGGNTIYF; DNA: TGTGCCAGCAGTTTCGTCAGGGCTGGCGGAAACACCATATATTTT
D: -; size: -; V: TRBV6-1; J: TRBJ2-1; CDR3: CASSDRLPWYEQFF; DNA: TGTGCCAGCAGTGATCGACTCCCTTGGTATGAGCAGTTCTTC
D: TRBD2; size: -; V: TRBV2; J: TRBJ2-7; CDR3: CASSSTSGRGLHEQYF; DNA: TGTGCCAGCAGTTCGACTAGCGGGAGGGGACTTCACGAGCAGTACTTC
D: -; size: once; V: TRBV14; J: TRBJ1-2; CDR3: CASSQDQFGPGGGYTF; DNA: TGTGCCAGCAGCCAAGATCAATTCGGCCCCGGGGGAGGCTACACCTTC
D: TRBD1; size: -; V: TRBV30; J: TRBJ1-4; CDR3: CAWGTGTNEKLFF; DNA: TGTGCCTGGGGGACAGGAACTAATGAAAAACTGTTTTTT
D: TRBD2; size: -; V: TRBV6-5; J: TRBJ2-3; CDR3: CASSSGGLGTDTQYF; DNA: TGTGCCAGCAGTTCGGGGGGGCTCGGCACAGATACGCAGTATTTT
D: -; size: -; V: TRBV2; J: TRBJ1-5; CDR3: CASMWTHSNQPQHF; DNA: TGTGCCAGCATGTGGACTCATAGCAATCAGCCCCAGCATTTT
D: TRBD1; size: -; V: TRBV7-9; J: TRBJ2-6; CDR3: CASSKSGQISGANVLTF; DNA: TGTGCCAGCAGCAAATCGGGACAGATATCTGGGGCCAACGTCCTGACTTTC
D: -; size: -; V: TRBV15; J: TRBJ1-5; CDR3: CATSRDRVNQPQHF; DNA: TGTGCCACCAGCAGAGATCGGGTCAATCAGCCCCAGCATTTT
D: -; size: once; V: TRBV11-2; J: TRBJ2-5; CDR3: CASSSGGGTQYF; DNA: TGTGCCAGCAGCTCGGGTGGTGGGACCCAGTACTTC
D: TRBD1; size: few; V: TRBV7-3; J: TRBJ2-2; CDR3: CASSTGTATGELFF; DNA: TGTGCCAGCAGCACCGGGACAGCCACCGGGGAGCTGTTTTTT
D: -; size: -; V: TRBV5-1; J: TRBJ1-5; CDR3: CASSRGPSYGKPQHF; DNA: TGCGCCAGCAGCCGTGGCCCATCATACGGGAAGCCCCAGCATTTT
D: -; size: -; V: TRBV5-1; J: TRBJ2-5; CDR3: CASSQYQETQYF; DNA: TGCGCCAGCAGTCAGTACCAAGAGACCCAGTACTTC
D: -; size: -; V: TRBV2; J: TRBJ1-3; CDR3: CASSESVAGNTIYF; DNA: TGTGCCAGCAGTGAATCCGTAGCTGGAAACACCATATATTTT
D: TRBD1; size: -; V: TRBV24-1; J: TRBJ2-7; CDR3: CATSDPTGQGKHEQYF; DNA: TGTGCCACCAGTGATCCTACGGGACAGGGGAAACACGAGCAGTACTTC
D: -; size: once; V: TRBV3-1/TRBV3-2; J: TRBJ2-7; CDR3: CASSLPSSYEQYF; DNA: TGTGCCAGCAGCCTGCCCAGCTCCTACGAGCAGTACTTC
D: -; size: once; V: TRBV1; J: TRBJ2-3; CDR3: CTSSQKKREGPDTQYF; DNA: TGCACCAGCAGCCAGAAAAAGCGGGAGGGTCCAGATACGCAGTATTTT
D: TRBD2; size: -; V: TRBV5-5; J: TRBJ2-7; CDR3: CASSLVVGLADYEQYF; DNA: TGTGCCAGCAGCTTGGTTGTTGGACTAGCGGACTACGAGCAGTACTTC
D: TRBD2; size: few; V: TRBV7-9; J: TRBJ2-5; CDR3: CASSLRPLGLVGETQYF; DNA: TGTGCCAGCAGCTTACGACCACTGGGACTAGTAGGCGAGACCCAGTACTTC
D: TRBD2; size: -; V: TRBV4-2; J: TRBJ2-2; CDR3: CASSRNFVAGVGGELFF; DNA: TGTGCCAGCAGCCGTAACTTCGTGGCGGGAGTAGGCGGGGAGCTGTTTTTT
D: TRBD1; size: -; V: TRBV5-1; J: TRBJ1-2; CDR3: CASSLQGDYGYTF; DNA: TGCGCCAGCAGCCTACAGGGGGACTATGGCTACACCTTC
D: -; size: -; V: TRBV5-1; J: TRBJ2-1; CDR3: CASSQQVYNEQFF; DNA: TGCGCCAGCAGCCAGCAGGTCTACAATGAGCAGTTCTTC
D: TRBD1; size: -; V: TRBV11-1; J: TRBJ2-1; CDR3: CASSLMAGGYNEQFF; DNA: TGTGCCAGCAGCTTAATGGCAGGGGGTTACAATGAGCAGTTCTTC
D: -; size: -; V: TRBV15; J: TRBJ1-2; CDR3: CATSRDRQGIGYTF; DNA: TGTGCCACCAGCAGAGATCGTCAGGGGATCGGCTACACCTTC
D: -; size: -; V: TRBV10-3; J: TRBJ1-3; CDR3: CAQARGRGFIRGNTIYF; DNA: TGTGCCCAGGCTCGGGGCAGGGGTTTTATTCGTGGAAACACCATATATTTT
D: -; size: -; V: TRBV27; J: TRBJ1-1; CDR3: CASSPLGAQKAFF; DNA: TGTGCCAGCAGCCCTTTGGGAGCCCAAAAAGCTTTCTTT
D: -; size: -; V: TRBV28; J: TRBJ1-5; CDR3: CASSRTGRGNQPQHF; DNA: TGTGCCAGCAGTCGGACGGGGAGGGGCAATCAGCCCCAGCATTTT
D: TRBD2; size: once; V: TRBV27; J: TRBJ2-1; CDR3: CASSLRIAGGRSYNEQFF; DNA: TGTGCCAGCAGTTTAAGGATAGCGGGAGGGCGCTCCTACAATGAGCAGTTCTTC
D: -; size: -; V: TRBV5-1; J: TRBJ1-2; CDR3: CASSGGTPGGDGYTF; DNA: TGCGCCAGCAGCGGCGGGACTCCTGGAGGCGATGGCTACACCTTC
D: -; size: -; V: TRBV5-1; J: TRBJ2-7; CDR3: CASSLGARIYEQYF; DNA: TGCGCCAGCAGCTTGGGGGCGCGCATATACGAGCAGTACTTC
D: TRBD1; size: -; V: TRBV6-5; J: TRBJ1-2; CDR3: CASRTQGAYGYTF; DNA: TGTGCCAGCAGGACCCAGGGGGCCTATGGCTACACCTTC
D: TRBD1; size: once; V: TRBV28; J: TRBJ1-1; CDR3: CASSSPQGARDTEAFF; DNA: TGTGCCAGCAGCTCCCCACAGGGGGCGAGGGACACTGAAGCTTTCTTT
D: -; size: -; V: TRBV3-1/TRBV3-2; J: TRBJ1-1; CDR3: CASSQGGFDTEAFF; DNA: TGTGCCAGCAGCCAAGGAGGTTTTGACACTGAAGCTTTCTTT
D: TRBD1; size: -; V: TRBV3-1/TRBV3-2; J: TRBJ1-2; CDR3: CASSQAGQGNGYTF; DNA: TGTGCCAGCAGCCAAGCCGGACAGGGAAATGGCTACACCTTC
D: TRBD1; size: few; V: TRBV18; J: TRBJ2-7; CDR3: CASSVGQGHYEQYF; DNA: TGTGCCAGCTCCGTGGGACAGGGCCATTACGAGCAGTACTTC
D: TRBD1; size: -; V: TRBV3-1/TRBV3-2; J: TRBJ2-5; CDR3: CASSQRGPRETQYF; DNA: TGTGCCAGCAGCCAAAGGGGGCCACGGGAGACCCAGTACTTC
D: TRBD2; size: -; V: TRBV4-2; J: TRBJ2-1; CDR3: CASSQGLAGYNEQFF; DNA: TGTGCCAGCAGCCAGGGTCTAGCGGGGTACAATGAGCAGTTCTTC
D: -; size: once; V: TRBV10-1; J: TRBJ2-7; CDR3: CASSESRGGVGEQYF; DNA: TGCGCCAGCAGTGAGTCAAGGGGCGGGGTCGGGGAGCAGTACTTC
D: TRBD2; size: -; V: TRBV5-1; J: TRBJ2-7; CDR3: CASTEGGDEQYF; DNA: TGCGCCAGCACGGAGGGAGGGGACGAGCAGTACTTC
D: -; size: -; V: TRBV5-4; J: TRBJ1-1; CDR3: CASSQGWNTEAFF; DNA: TGTGCCAGCAGCCAGGGTTGGAACACTGAAGCTTTCTTT
D: -; size: -; V: TRBV29-1; J: TRBJ1-2; CDR3: CSGQGGYGYTF; DNA: TGCAGCGGGCAGGGCGGATATGGCTACACCTTC
D: TRBD1; size: -; V: TRBV29-1; J: TRBJ1-2; CDR3: CSAPGQGSNYGYTF; DNA: TGCAGCGCCCCGGGACAGGGGTCAAACTATGGCTACACCTTC
D: TRBD1; size: -; V: TRBV27; J: TRBJ1-1; CDR3: CASSKTKGQGATNTEAFF; DNA: TGTGCCAGCAGTAAGACAAAAGGACAGGGCGCGACGAACACTGAAGCTTTCTTT
D: TRBD2; size: -; V: TRBV2; J: TRBJ2-1; CDR3: CASSGLAGNEQFF; DNA: TGTGCCAGCAGTGGACTAGCGGGGAATGAGCAGTTCTTC
D: TRBD1; size: -; V: TRBV5-4; J: TRBJ1-2; CDR3: CASSWTGIHGYTF; DNA: TGTGCCAGCAGCTGGACAGGGATCCATGGCTACACCTTC
D: TRBD2; size: -; V: TRBV4-1; J: TRBJ2-2; CDR3: CASSQDETSGSLTGELFF; DNA: TGCGCCAGCAGCCAAGATGAGACTAGCGGGAGCTTGACCGGGGAGCTGTTTTTT